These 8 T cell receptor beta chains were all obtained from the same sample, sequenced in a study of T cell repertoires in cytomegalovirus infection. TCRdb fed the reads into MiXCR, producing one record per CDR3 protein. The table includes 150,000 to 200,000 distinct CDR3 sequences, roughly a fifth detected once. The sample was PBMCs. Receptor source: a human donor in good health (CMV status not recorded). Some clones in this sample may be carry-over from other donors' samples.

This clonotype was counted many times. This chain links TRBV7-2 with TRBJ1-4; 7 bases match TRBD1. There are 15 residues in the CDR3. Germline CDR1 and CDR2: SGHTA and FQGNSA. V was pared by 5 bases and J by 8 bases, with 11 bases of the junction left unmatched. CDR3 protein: CASSPTGRWEEKLFF. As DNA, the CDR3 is TGTGCCAGCAGCCCGACAGGGAGATGGGAAGAAAAACTGTTTTTT. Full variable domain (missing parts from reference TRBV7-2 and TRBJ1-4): GAGVSQSPSNKVTEKGKDVELRCDPISGHTALYWYRQSLGQGLEFLIYFQGNSAPDKSGLPSDRFSAERTGGSVSTLTIQRTQQEDSAVYLCASSPTGRWEEKLFFGSGTQLSVL.

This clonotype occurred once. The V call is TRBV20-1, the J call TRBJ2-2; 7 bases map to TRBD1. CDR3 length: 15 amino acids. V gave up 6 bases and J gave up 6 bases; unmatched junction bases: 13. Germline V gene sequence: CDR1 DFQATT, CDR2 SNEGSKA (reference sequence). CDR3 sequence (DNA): TGCAGTGCCAAAACCACAGGGGATGGGGCCGGGGAGCTGTTTTTT. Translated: CSAKTTGDGAGELFF.

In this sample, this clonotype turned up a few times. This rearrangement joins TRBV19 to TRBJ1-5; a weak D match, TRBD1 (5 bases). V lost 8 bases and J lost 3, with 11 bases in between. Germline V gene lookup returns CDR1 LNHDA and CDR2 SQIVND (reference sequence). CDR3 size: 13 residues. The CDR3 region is CASDGHLNQPQHF. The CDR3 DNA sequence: TGTGCCAGTGATGGACACCTCAATCAGCCCCAGCATTTT.

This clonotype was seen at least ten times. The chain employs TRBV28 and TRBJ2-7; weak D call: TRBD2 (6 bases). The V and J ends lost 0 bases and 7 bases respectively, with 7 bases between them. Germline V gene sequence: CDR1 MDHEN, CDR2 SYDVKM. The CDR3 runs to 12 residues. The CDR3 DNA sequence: TGTGCCAGCAGTTTATGGGGGAGGGAGCAGTACTTC. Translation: CASSLWGREQYF.

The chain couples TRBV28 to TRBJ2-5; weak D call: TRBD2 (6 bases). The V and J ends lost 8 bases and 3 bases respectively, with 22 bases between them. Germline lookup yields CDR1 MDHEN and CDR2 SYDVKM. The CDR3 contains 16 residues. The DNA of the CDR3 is TGTGCCAGCCAACCTAGGGATAGCGGCAGCGAAGAGACCCAGTACTTC. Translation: CASQPRDSGSEETQYF.

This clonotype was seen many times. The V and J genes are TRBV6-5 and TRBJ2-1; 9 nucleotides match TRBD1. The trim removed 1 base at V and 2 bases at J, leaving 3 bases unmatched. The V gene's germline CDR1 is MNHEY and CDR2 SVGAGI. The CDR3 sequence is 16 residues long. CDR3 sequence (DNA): TGTGCCAGCAGTTACTTTCGACAGGGGGCCTACAATGAGCAGTTCTTC. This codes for CASSYFRQGAYNEQFF.

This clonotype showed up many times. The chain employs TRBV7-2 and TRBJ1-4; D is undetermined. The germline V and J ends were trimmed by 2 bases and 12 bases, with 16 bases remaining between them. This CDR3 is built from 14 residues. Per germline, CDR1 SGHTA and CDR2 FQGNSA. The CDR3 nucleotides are TGTGCCAGCAGCTTACAGCGGGTCGGAACGGAACTGTTTTTT. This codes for CASSLQRVGTELFF.

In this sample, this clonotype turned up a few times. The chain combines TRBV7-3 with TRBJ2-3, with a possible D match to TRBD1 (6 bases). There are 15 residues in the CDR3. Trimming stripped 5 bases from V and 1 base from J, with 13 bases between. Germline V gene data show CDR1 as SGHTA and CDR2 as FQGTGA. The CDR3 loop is CASSLLQGRTDTQYF. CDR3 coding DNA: TGTGCCAGCAGCCTACTACAGGGACGCACAGATACGCAGTATTTT.